The rows below give T cell receptor beta chains drawn from one sample of a study of siplizumab effects on memory and regulatory T cells. The protocol was immunoSEQ multiplex PCR, while the TCRdb copy is restricted to in-frame clones and leaves out a portion. The data hold 95,000 to 100,000 clones, with around 90% observed a single time. Sequencing was done on a sample of non-Treg CD4+ T cells sorted from blood. The source of these receptors is a human donor in good health. The CDR3 runs from the conserved cysteine through the conserved F or W. The D gene is left open where the match is weak. Size is omitted from some rows. Given values are once, few, many or a class for expanded clones.

D,size,V,J,DNA,CDR3
TRBD2,few,TRBV5-1,TRBJ2-1,TGCGCCAGCAGCTTGGACGGGACTAGGGTGGGAAGTGAGCAGTTCTTC,CASSLDGTRVGSEQFF
TRBD2,.,TRBV5-1,TRBJ2-1,TGCGCCAGCAGCTTGGCCCAGACTAGCGGGTCCGATGAGCAGTTCTTC,CASSLAQTSGSDEQFF
.,.,TRBV4-1,TRBJ2-5,TGCGCCAGCAGCCAAATATTCCAAGAGACCCAGTACTTC,CASSQIFQETQYF
.,.,TRBV6-5,TRBJ1-2,TGTGCCAGCAGTTTCGACAGGTCTGGCTACACCTTC,CASSFDRSGYTF
.,.,TRBV5-5,TRBJ1-4,TGTGCCAGCAGCTTGGGACAGATTAATGAAAAACTGTTTTTT,CASSLGQINEKLFF
.,.,TRBV7-3,TRBJ2-3,TGTGCCAGCAGCCAGAGCGGTCTCACAGATACGCAGTATTTT,CASSQSGLTDTQYF
.,few,TRBV15,TRBJ1-4,TGTGCCACCAGCAGAGTTTCAACTAATGAAAAACTGTTTTTT,CATSRVSTNEKLFF
.,once,TRBV11-2,TRBJ2-5,TGTGCCAGCAGCCCCGATCGGATGGGGCGAGAGACCCAGTACTTC,CASSPDRMGRETQYF
.,.,TRBV7-3,TRBJ2-7,TGTGCCAGCAGCTTACAACCAGGGCAACCCGAGCAGTACTTC,CASSLQPGQPEQYF
.,.,TRBV6-6,TRBJ1-3,TGTGCCAGCACCTCAACGGGAGAAGGAAACACCATATATTTT,CASTSTGEGNTIYF
.,.,TRBV5-1,TRBJ2-5,TGCGCCAGCAACCACAACGGGGGCCAAGAGACCCAGTACTTC,CASNHNGGQETQYF